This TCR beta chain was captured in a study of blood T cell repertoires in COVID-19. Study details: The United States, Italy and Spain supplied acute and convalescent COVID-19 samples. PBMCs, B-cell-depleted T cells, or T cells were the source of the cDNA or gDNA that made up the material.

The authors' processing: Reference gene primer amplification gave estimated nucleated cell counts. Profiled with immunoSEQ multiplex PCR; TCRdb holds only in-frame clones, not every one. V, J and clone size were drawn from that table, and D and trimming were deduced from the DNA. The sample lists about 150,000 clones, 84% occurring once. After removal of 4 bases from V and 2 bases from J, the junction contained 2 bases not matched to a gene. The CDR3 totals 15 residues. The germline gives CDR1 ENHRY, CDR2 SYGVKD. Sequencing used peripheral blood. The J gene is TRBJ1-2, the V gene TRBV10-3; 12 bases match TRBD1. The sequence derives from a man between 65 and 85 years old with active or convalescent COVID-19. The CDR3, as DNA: TGTGCCATCAGTGCGGGGACAGGGGGCAACTATGGCTACACCTTC. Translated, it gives CAISAGTGGNYGYTF.